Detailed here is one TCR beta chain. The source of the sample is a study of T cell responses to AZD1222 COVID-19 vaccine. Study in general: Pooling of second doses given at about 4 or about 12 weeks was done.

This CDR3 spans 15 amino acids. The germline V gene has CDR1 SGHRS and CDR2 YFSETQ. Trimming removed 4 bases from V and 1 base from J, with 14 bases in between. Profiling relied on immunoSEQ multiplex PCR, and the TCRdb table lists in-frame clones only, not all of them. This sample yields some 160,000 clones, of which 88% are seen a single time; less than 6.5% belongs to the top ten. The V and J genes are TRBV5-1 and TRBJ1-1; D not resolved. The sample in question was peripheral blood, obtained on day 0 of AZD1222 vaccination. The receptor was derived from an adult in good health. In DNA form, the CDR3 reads TGCGCCAGCAGCATCTTCTCTTCTGAGAACACTGAAGCTTTCTTT. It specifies CASSIFSSENTEAFF.